A single sample is the source of the 17 T cell receptor beta chains below, sequenced in a study of T cell responses to AZD1222 COVID-19 vaccine. Sequenced by immunoSEQ multiplex PCR; TCRdb stores in-frame clones only, minus some. This table has about 150,000 clones, more than 75% appearing once. The sequences come from peripheral blood, collected on day 0 of AZD1222 vaccination. The receptors shown here come from an adult in good health.

The chain joins TRBV11-2 to TRBJ2-5; a possible D gene is TRBD2 (6 bases). Germline V gives CDR1 SGHAT, CDR2 FQNNGV. CDR3 length: 16 amino acids. V lost 0 bases and J 6 bases, leaving 17 bases between the germline ends. CDR3 DNA: TGTGCCAGCAGCTTAGATCGGGGGACCAACAGCAAGACCCAGTACTTC. Residues: CASSLDRGTNSKTQYF.

The CDR3 protein is CSASPSGRSHNEQFF. Here the CDR3 DNA reads TGCAGTGCTAGTCCTAGCGGGAGGAGCCACAATGAGCAGTTCTTC. The chain has TRBV20-1 and TRBJ2-1; 11 nucleotides line up with TRBD2. CDR1 and CDR2 from the germline V gene are DFQATT and SNEGSKA (reference sequence). V was clipped by 3 bases and J by 5 bases; unmatched bases: 6. This CDR3 spans 15 amino acids.

J is TRBJ1-1 and V is TRBV20-1; no reliable D call. The germline gives CDR1 DFQATT, CDR2 SNEGSKA (reference sequence). V gave up 6 bases and J gave up 6 bases, with 11 bases separating them. There are 11 residues in the CDR3. As DNA, the CDR3 is TGCAGTGCCAGATACGGTGCTGAAGCTTTCTTT. Translation gives CSARYGAEAFF.

This clone showed up just a few times. The chain carries TRBV2 and TRBJ2-1; no definite D call. The germline V gene encodes CDR1 SNHLY and CDR2 FYNNEI. This CDR3 is built from 13 residues. V dropped 3 bases and J dropped 7 bases, with 10 bases sitting between them. The CDR3 region has the DNA TGTGCCAGCAGTGACGTGTTTACGAATGAGCAGTTCTTC. Residues: CASSDVFTNEQFF. The whole variable domain, filled in from reference TRBV2 and TRBJ2-1, reads EPEVTQTPSHQVTQMGQEVILRCVPISNHLYFYWYRQILGQKVEFLVSFYNNEISEKSEIFDDQFSVERPDGSNFTLKIRSTKLEDSAMYFCASSDVFTNEQFFGPGTRLTVL.

This clone was recorded once. This chain connects TRBV7-6 to TRBJ2-5, with TRBD2 identical over 10 bases. From germline, CDR1 is SGHVS and CDR2 FNYEAQ. This CDR3 is built from 15 residues. V lost 4 bases, J lost 5 bases, and 7 bases stayed unmatched. CDR3 nucleotide sequence: TGTGCCAGCAGCTCAGCGGGGGGGCGGTTCGAGACCCAGTACTTC. Translation gives CASSSAGGRFETQYF.

DNA of the CDR3: TGCGCCAGCAGCCACGATGGGACTAGCGGGGGGCCAGATACGCAGTATTTT. As protein: CASSHDGTSGGPDTQYF. V and J are TRBV4-3 and TRBJ2-3, with 15 bases matching TRBD2. The CDR3 is 17 amino acids. V dropped 3 bases and J dropped 4; count of bases not matched to a gene: 5. Germline V lookup: CDR1 LGHNA, CDR2 YSLEER.

The chain has TRBV6-5 and TRBJ1-2; D ambiguous. The length of the CDR3 is 16 residues. Germline V gene lookup returns CDR1 MNHEY and CDR2 SVGAGI. V was cut by 2 bases and J by 2 bases, with 15 bases left in between. The CDR3 coding sequence is TGTGCCAGCAGTTACCGGATCCAGACTGGGAACTATGGCTACACCTTC. Its protein is CASSYRIQTGNYGYTF.

The rearrangement uses TRBV7-2 and TRBJ1-5; 8 bases are shared with TRBD1. The V gene's germline CDR1 is SGHTA and CDR2 FQGNSA. The length of the CDR3 is 16 residues. V lost 3 bases to trimming and J lost 0 bases; unmatched junction nucleotides: 4. The DNA for the CDR3 is TGTGCCAGCAGCTTTGGGACAGGCCCTAGCAATCAGCCCCAGCATTTT. Translation: CASSFGTGPSNQPQHF.

The chain is built from TRBV9 and TRBJ2-1; 10 positions match TRBD1. J gave up 8 bases and V 7 bases, and 6 bases lay outside the gene matches. This CDR3 region has 13 residues. Germline assignment: CDR1 SGDLS and CDR2 YYNGEE. The CDR3 DNA follows: TGTGCCAGCTCTCGGACAGGGGGGGATGAGCAGTTCTTC. Its translation: CASSRTGGDEQFF.

This clone has only one observation. The rearrangement links TRBV27 to TRBJ2-7, with D maybe TRBD2 (6 bases). V lost 4 bases, J lost 9 bases, and 22 bases lay in between. The CDR3 spans 15 residues. Germline V CDR1 and CDR2: MNHEY, SMNVEV (reference sequence). The CDR3 DNA reads TGTGCCAGCAGTTCCAACTACTCCCCTACCGGGGGGCAGTACTTC. This sequence encodes CASSSNYSPTGGQYF.

The chain combines TRBV18 with TRBJ1-1; TRBD1 matches at 8 bases. CDR3 size: 16 residues. Per germline, CDR1 KGHSH and CDR2 LQKENI. V shed 3 bases and J 2 bases; nucleotides not matched to a gene: 8. Here the CDR3 reads CASSPYLTGDNTEAFF. The CDR3 coding sequence is TGTGCCAGCTCACCTTACTTGACAGGGGACAACACTGAAGCTTTCTTT.

The chain uses TRBV28 and TRBJ1-2, with D hard to call. CDR3 length: 12 residues. V was clipped by 1 base and J by 3 bases, with 3 bases between them. CDR1 and CDR2 from the germline V gene are MDHEN and SYDVKM. The CDR3 nucleotides read TGTGCCAGCAGTTTATCGGACTATGGCTACACCTTC. This encodes CASSLSDYGYTF.

V is TRBV12-3 or TRBV12-4 and J is TRBJ1-4; D ambiguous. V lost 2 bases, J lost 8 bases, and 9 bases lay in between. The CDR3 covers 13 residues. The CDR3 sequence is CASSLRGWEKLFF. In DNA form, the CDR3 reads TGTGCCAGCAGTTTACGGGGTTGGGAAAAACTGTTTTTT.

The J gene is TRBJ1-1, the V gene TRBV5-1; 8 nucleotides match TRBD1. The CDR3 is 15 amino acids. V was pared by 0 bases and J by 5 bases, with 6 bases of the junction left unmatched. The germline CDR1 and CDR2 sequences are SGHRS and YFSETQ. For the CDR3, the DNA is TGCGCCAGCAGCTTGGGGACAGGGAGGATTACTGAAGCTTTCTTT. Its translation: CASSLGTGRITEAFF.

This chain joins TRBV28 and TRBJ2-4, with D perhaps TRBD2 (6 bases). The germline V gene encodes CDR1 MDHEN and CDR2 SYDVKM. There are 15 residues in the CDR3. The ends were cut back, 2 bases at V and 6 bases at J, with 14 bases in the middle. The DNA for the CDR3 is TGTGCCAGCAGTTTAGTCCGGGGGTATAGAAACATTCAGTACTTC. Its translation is CASSLVRGYRNIQYF.

This sequence joins TRBV25-1 and TRBJ2-1; 9 bases match TRBD2. V lost 10 bases and J lost 0; bases outside the gene matches: 16. Germline CDR1 and CDR2: MGHDK and SYGVNS. The CDR3 has 18 residues. DNA of the CDR3: TGTGCCACCTCTCGAGGGGGGACTAGCCGTAGCTCCTACAATGAGCAGTTCTTC. The encoded protein is CATSRGGTSRSSYNEQFF.

This clone was seen just once. This chain joins TRBV7-6 and TRBJ1-3; possibly TRBD1 for D (5 bases). The CDR3 runs 16 residues. Germline V CDR1 and CDR2: SGHVS, FNYEAQ. V lost 3 bases to trimming and J lost 0 bases, with 12 bases between them. CDR3: CASSLGLPNSGNTIYF. The CDR3 nucleotides read TGTGCCAGCAGCTTGGGACTACCCAACTCTGGAAACACCATATATTTT. The whole variable domain, filled in from reference TRBV7-6 and TRBJ1-3, reads GAGVSQSPRYKVTKRGQDVALRCDPISGHVSLYWYRQALGQGPEFLTYFNYEAQQDKSGLPNDRFSAERPEGSISTLTIQRTEQRDSAMYRCASSLGLPNSGNTIYFGEGSWLTVV.